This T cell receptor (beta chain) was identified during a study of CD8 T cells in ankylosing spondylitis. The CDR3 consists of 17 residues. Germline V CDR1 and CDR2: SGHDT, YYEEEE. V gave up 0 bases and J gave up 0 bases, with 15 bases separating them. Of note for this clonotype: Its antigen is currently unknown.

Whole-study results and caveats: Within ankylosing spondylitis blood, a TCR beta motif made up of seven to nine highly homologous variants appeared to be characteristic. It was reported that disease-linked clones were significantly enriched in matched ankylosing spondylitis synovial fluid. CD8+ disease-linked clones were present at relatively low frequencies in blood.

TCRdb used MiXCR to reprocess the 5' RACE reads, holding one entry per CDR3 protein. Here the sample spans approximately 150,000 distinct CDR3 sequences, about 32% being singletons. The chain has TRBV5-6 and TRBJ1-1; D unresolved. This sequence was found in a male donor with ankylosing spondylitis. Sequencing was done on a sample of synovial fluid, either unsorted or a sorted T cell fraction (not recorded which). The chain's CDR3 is CASSLALSPDMNTEAFF. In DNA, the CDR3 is TGTGCCAGCAGCTTGGCCCTCTCGCCAGACATGAACACTGAAGCTTTCTTT.